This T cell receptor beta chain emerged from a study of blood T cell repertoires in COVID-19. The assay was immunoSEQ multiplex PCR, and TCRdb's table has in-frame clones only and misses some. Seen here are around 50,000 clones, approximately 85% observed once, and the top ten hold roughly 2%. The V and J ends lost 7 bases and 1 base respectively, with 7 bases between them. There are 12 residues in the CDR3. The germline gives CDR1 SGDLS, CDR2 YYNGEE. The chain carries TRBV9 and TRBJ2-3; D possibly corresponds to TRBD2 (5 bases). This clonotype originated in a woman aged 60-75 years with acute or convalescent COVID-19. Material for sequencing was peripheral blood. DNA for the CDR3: TGTGCCAGCGGGCGGGGCACAGATACGCAGTATTTT. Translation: CASGRGTDTQYF. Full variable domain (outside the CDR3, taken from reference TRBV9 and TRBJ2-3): DSGVTQTPKHLITATGQRVTLRCSPRSGDLSVYWYQQSLDQGLQFLIQYYNGEERAKGNILERFSAQQFPDLHSELNLSSLELGDSALYFCASGRGTDTQYFGPGTRLTVL.